This TCR beta chain was documented in a study of T cells in localized non-small cell lung cancer. Germline values: CDR1 SGHTA, CDR2 FQGNSA. J gave up 5 bases and V 6 bases, and 3 bases lay outside the gene matches. This CDR3 has 12 amino acids. The sample holds one count of this clone. Its specificity is not known. TCRdb's table, derived via immunoSEQ multiplex PCR, lists solely in-frame clones and lacks some. The table lists tens of thousands of clones, roughly 87% of them singletons. Whole-study findings and limits: There were a median around 57 of the top 100 tumor clones appearing in adjacent lung.

V is TRBV7-2 and J is TRBJ1-2; 7 bases map to TRBD1. This specimen was peripheral blood mononuclear cells, taken before any cancer treatment. The receptor was isolated from a man aged 40 to 70 with stage III lung adenocarcinoma. In DNA form, the CDR3 reads TGTGCCAGCAGATGGGACAGTTATGGCTACACCTTC. Its translation: CASRWDSYGYTF.